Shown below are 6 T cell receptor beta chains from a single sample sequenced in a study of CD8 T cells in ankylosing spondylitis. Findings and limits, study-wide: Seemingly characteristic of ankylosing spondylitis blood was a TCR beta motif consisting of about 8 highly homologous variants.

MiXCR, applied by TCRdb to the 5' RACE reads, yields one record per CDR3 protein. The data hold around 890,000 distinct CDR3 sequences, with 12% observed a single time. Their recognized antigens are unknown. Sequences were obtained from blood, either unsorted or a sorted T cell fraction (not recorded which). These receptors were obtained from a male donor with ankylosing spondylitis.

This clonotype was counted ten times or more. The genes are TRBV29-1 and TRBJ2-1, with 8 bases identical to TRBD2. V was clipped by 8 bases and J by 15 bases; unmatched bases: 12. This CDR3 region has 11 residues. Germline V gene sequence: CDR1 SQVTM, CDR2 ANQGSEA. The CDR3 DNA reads TGCAGCCTATTGAAGGGGACTAGGACGTTCTTC. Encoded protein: CSLLKGTRTFF.

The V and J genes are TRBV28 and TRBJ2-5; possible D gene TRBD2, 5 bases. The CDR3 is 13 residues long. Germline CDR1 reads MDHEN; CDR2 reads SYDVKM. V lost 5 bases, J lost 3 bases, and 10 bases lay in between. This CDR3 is CASSGLQKETQYF. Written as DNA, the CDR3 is TGTGCCAGCAGTGGACTCCAGAAAGAGACCCAGTACTTC. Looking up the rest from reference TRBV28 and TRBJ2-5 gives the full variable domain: DVKVTQSSRYLVKRTGEKVFLECVQDMDHENMFWYRQDPGLGLRLIYFSYDVKMKEKGDIPEGYSVSREKKERFSLILESASTNQTSMYLCASSGLQKETQYFGPGTRLLVL.

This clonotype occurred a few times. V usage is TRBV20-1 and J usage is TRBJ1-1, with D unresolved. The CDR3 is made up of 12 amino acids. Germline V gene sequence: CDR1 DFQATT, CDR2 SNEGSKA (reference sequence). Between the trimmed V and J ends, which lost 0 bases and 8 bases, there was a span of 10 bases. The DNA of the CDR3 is TGCAGTGCTAGAGATGGTAGAGTCGAAGCTTTCTTT. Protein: CSARDGRVEAFF.

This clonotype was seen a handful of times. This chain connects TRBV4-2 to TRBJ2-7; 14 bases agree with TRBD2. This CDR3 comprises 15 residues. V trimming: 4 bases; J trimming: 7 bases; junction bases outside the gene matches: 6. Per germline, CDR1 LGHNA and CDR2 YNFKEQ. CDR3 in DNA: TGTGCCAGCAGCCCTGGACTAGCGGGAGGATCAGAGCAGTACTTC. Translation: CASSPGLAGGSEQYF.

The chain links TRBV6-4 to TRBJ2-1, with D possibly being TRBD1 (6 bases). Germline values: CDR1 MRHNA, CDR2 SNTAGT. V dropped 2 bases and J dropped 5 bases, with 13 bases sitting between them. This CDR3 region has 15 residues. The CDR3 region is CASSDDQGFDNEQFF. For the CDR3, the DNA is TGTGCCAGCAGTGACGATCAGGGGTTCGACAATGAGCAGTTCTTC.

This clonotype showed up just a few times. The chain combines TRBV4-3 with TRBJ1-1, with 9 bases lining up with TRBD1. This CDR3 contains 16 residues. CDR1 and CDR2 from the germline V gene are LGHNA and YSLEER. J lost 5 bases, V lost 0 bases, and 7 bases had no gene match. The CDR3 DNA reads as TGCGCCAGCAGCCAAGAGGGAGGTGACAGGGGGACTGAAGCTTTCTTT. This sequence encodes CASSQEGGDRGTEAFF.